This record looks at one TCR beta chain sequence and its context. No antigen is known for it. This specimen comes from a study of OX40 agonist ivuxolimab in advanced cancers. Points from the study as a whole: Several nonresponders also turned out to have low normalized T-cell clonal expansion.

CDR1 is SGHDT and CDR2 is YYEEEE in the germline V gene. This CDR3 region has 14 residues. V was clipped by 4 bases and J by 4 bases, with 14 bases between them. Here immunoSEQ multiplex PCR was the method, and the copy in TCRdb shows in-frame clones only, minus some. The data contain 75,000 to 95,000 clones, roughly nine tenths of them singletons. Systemic immunosuppression or autoimmune disease history was grounds to exclude patients. The rearrangement links TRBV5-6 to TRBJ1-2; no clear D gene. The sequences come from CD4+ or CD8+ T cells sorted from blood, collected in a trial of the OX40 agonist ivuxolimab. The receptor was derived from an adult with an advanced solid tumor such as melanoma, head and neck, liver or kidney cancer. The CDR3 loop is CASSPGRPGYGYTF. In DNA form, the CDR3 reads TGTGCCAGCAGCCCGGGCCGGCCTGGCTATGGCTACACCTTC.